The 10 T cell receptor beta chains presented below share a single source sample, sequenced in a study of response to subunit inactivated influenza vaccine. TCRdb reprocessed the RT-PCR reads with MiXCR, giving one entry per CDR3 protein. The sample has around 790,000 distinct CDR3 sequences, 21% seen once; the top ten hold 9.5% to 13%. Source: PBMCs from blood, taken 5 days after vaccination. These receptors were taken from a middle-aged man who received an inactivated influenza vaccine.

The V gene is TRBV7-2, the J gene TRBJ2-7; possibly TRBD1 for D (6 bases). The CDR3 is 13 amino acids. V was shortened by 5 bases and J by 6 bases, with 14 bases between the two germline ends. Per the germline V gene, CDR1 is SGHTA and CDR2 is FQGNSA. CDR3 loop: CASSHGQFLEQYF. In DNA form, the CDR3 reads TGTGCCAGCAGCCACGGACAGTTTCTCGAGCAGTACTTC.

This clonotype was found a few times. This chain uses TRBV5-1 with TRBJ1-6, with a possible D match to TRBD1 (6 bases). Per germline, CDR1 SGHRS and CDR2 YFSETQ. The CDR3 is 15 amino acids. V gave up 1 base and J gave up 6 bases, with 11 bases separating them. The CDR3: CASSLSRGSNSPLHF. CDR3 coding DNA: TGCGCCAGCAGCTTGTCCAGGGGATCTAATTCACCCCTCCACTTT.

This clonotype has ten or more counts. V is TRBV12-3 or TRBV12-4 and J is TRBJ1-6; TRBD1 might be the D (5 bases). Trimming stripped 5 bases from V and 9 bases from J, with 14 bases between. CDR3 length equals 14 residues. The CDR3 DNA reads as TGTGCCAGCAGTCCTGGGGTCGGGGCTTCACCCCTCCACTTT. Residues: CASSPGVGASPLHF.

The rearrangement joins TRBV5-1 to TRBJ2-7; 8 bases agree with TRBD2. CDR3 length: 15 amino acids. The trim removed 0 bases at V and 5 bases at J, leaving 7 bases unmatched. Germline V gives CDR1 SGHRS, CDR2 YFSETQ. CDR3 sequence (DNA): TGCGCCAGCAGCTTGGGACGGGAGGGCCGGAACGAGCAGTACTTC. Translation gives CASSLGREGRNEQYF.

The V call is TRBV6-2 or TRBV6-3, the J call TRBJ1-2; 7 bases agree with TRBD1. V lost 7 bases to trimming and J lost 2 bases; unmatched junction nucleotides: 7. Per germline, CDR1 MNHEY and CDR2 SVGEGT. The CDR3 is 14 residues long. CDR3 loop: CASTDREVNYGYTF. CDR3 bases: TGTGCCAGCACCGACAGGGAAGTGAACTATGGCTACACCTTC.

The rearrangement uses TRBV7-9 and TRBJ1-4; perhaps TRBD1 as D (6 bases). The CDR3 is 16 residues long. V lost 1 base to trimming and J lost 2 bases, with 11 bases between them. The germline V gene has CDR1 SEHNR and CDR2 FQNEAQ (reference sequence). CDR3 DNA sequence: TGTGCCAGCAGCTTAGAAATAAGGGGGACTAATGAAAAACTGTTTTTT. Its translation: CASSLEIRGTNEKLFF.

There are many counts of this clonotype. The genes are TRBV7-2 and TRBJ2-7; 8 bases agree with TRBD2. Germline V CDR1 and CDR2: SGHTA, FQGNSA. This CDR3 spans 15 amino acids. V was clipped by 2 bases and J by 4 bases; unmatched bases: 7. The chain's CDR3 is CASSLSPGGTYEQYF. CDR3 DNA: TGTGCCAGCAGCTTATCGCCGGGAGGGACTTACGAGCAGTACTTC.

CDR3 amino acids: CSARDRVSYGYTF. The CDR3 DNA sequence: TGCAGTGCTAGAGATCGCGTTTCCTATGGCTACACCTTC. The J gene is TRBJ1-2, the V gene TRBV20-1; no firm D call. V lost 0 bases to trimming and J lost 4 bases, with 9 bases between them. CDR1 is DFQATT and CDR2 is SNEGSKA in the germline V gene (reference sequence). CDR3 length: 13 residues.

The chain employs TRBV10-3 and TRBJ1-2; 8 bases agree with TRBD1. There are 13 residues in the CDR3. Per germline, CDR1 ENHRY and CDR2 SYGVKD. J lost 8 bases, V lost 5 bases, and 7 bases had no gene match. The chain's CDR3 is CAISPDRDRGYTF. DNA for the CDR3: TGTGCCATCAGTCCGGACAGGGATCGGGGCTACACCTTC.

This clonotype has only a few counts. The chain is built from TRBV3-1 and TRBJ2-3; D possibly uses TRBD1 or TRBD2 (6 bases each). Germline CDR1 is LGHDT and CDR2 is YNNKEL (reference sequence). The CDR3 spans 16 residues. V was trimmed by 4 bases and J by 2 bases, leaving 16 bases between them. Written as DNA, the CDR3 is TGTGCCAGCAGCCTCCGGGGGCTGCCCGCCACAGATACGCAGTATTTT. It translates to CASSLRGLPATDTQYF.